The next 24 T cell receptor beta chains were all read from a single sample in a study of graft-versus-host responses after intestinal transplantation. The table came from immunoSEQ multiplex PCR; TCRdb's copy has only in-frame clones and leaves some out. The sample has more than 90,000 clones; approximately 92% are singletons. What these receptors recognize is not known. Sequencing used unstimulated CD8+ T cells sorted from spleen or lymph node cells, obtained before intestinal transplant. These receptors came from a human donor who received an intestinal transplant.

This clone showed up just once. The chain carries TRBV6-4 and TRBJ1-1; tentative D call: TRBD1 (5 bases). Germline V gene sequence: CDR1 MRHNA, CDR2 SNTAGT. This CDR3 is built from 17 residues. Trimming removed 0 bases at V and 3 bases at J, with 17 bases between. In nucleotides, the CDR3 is TGTGCCAGCAGTGACTCGGGGGGATCTTTTGGTCACACTGAAGCTTTCTTT. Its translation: CASSDSGGSFGHTEAFF.

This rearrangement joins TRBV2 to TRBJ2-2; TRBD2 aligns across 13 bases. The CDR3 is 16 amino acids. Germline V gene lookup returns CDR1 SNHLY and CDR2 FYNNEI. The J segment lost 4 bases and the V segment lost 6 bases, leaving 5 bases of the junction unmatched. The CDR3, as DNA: TGTGCCAGCAGGGAGGGACTAGCGGGACGCACCGGGGAGCTGTTTTTT. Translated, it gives CASREGLAGRTGELFF.

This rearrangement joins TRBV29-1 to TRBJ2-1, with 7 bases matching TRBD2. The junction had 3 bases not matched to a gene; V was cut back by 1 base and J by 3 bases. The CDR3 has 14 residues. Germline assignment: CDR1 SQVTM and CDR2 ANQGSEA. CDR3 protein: CSVEGTRSYNEQFF. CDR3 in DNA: TGCAGCGTTGAAGGGACTAGGAGCTACAATGAGCAGTTCTTC.

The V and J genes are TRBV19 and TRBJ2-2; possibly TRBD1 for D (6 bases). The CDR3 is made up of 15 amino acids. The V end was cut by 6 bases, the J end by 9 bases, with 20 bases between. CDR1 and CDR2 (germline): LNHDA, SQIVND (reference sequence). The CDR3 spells CASRLPGQTFRELFF. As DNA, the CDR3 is TGTGCCAGTAGATTACCGGGACAAACGTTTCGGGAGCTGTTTTTT. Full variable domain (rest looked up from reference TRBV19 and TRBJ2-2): DGGITQSPKYLFRKEGQNVTLSCEQNLNHDAMYWYRQDPGQGLRLIYYSQIVNDFQKGDIAEGYSVSREKKESFPLTVTSAQKNPTAFYLCASRLPGQTFRELFFGEGSRLTVL.

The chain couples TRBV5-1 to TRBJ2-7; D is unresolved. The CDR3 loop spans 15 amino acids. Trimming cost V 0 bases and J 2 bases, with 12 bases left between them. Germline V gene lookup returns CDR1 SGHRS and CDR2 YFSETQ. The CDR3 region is CASSLALGTPYEQYF. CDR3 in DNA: TGCGCCAGCAGCTTGGCCCTAGGTACCCCCTACGAGCAGTACTTC.

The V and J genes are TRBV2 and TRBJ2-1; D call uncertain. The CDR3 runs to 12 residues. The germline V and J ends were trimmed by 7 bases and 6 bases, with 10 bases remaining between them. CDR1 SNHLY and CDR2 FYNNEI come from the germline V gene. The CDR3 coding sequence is TGTGCCAGCAAACCCCCTAGCAATGAGCAGTTCTTC. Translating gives CASKPPSNEQFF. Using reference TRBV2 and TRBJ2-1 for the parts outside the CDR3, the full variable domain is EPEVTQTPSHQVTQMGQEVILRCVPISNHLYFYWYRQILGQKVEFLVSFYNNEISEKSEIFDDQFSVERPDGSNFTLKIRSTKLEDSAMYFCASKPPSNEQFFGPGTRLTVL.

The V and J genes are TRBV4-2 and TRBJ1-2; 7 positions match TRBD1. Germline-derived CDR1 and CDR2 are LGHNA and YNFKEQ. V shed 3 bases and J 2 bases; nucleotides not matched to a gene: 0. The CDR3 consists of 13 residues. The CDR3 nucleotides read TGTGCCAGCAGCCAGACAGGGAACTATGGCTACACCTTC. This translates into CASSQTGNYGYTF.

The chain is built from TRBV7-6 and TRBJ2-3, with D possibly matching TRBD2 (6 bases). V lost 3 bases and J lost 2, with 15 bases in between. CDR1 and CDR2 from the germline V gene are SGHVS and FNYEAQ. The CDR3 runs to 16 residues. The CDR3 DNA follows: TGTGCCAGCAGCTTCCGGCGGGGAGATATCACAGATACGCAGTATTTT. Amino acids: CASSFRRGDITDTQYF.

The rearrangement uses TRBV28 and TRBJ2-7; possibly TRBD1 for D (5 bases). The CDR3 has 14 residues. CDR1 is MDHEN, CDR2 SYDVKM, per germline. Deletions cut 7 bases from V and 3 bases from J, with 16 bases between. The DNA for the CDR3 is TGTGCCAGCAAGGCGGCAGGGTCGGGCTACGAGCAGTACTTC. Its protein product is CASKAAGSGYEQYF. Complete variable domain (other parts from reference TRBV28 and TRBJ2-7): DVKVTQSSRYLVKRTGEKVFLECVQDMDHENMFWYRQDPGLGLRLIYFSYDVKMKEKGDIPEGYSVSREKKERFSLILESASTNQTSMYLCASKAAGSGYEQYFGPGTRLTVT.

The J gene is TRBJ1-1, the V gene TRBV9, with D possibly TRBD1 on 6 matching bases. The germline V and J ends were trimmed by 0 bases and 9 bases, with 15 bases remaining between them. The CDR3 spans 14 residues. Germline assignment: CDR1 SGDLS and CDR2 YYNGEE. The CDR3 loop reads CASSVGGRGSKAFF. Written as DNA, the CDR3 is TGTGCCAGCAGCGTAGGGGGGCGCGGCTCTAAAGCTTTCTTT. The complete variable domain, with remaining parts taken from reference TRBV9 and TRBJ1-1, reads DSGVTQTPKHLITATGQRVTLRCSPRSGDLSVYWYQQSLDQGLQFLIQYYNGEERAKGNILERFSAQQFPDLHSELNLSSLELGDSALYFCASSVGGRGSKAFFGQGTRLTVV.

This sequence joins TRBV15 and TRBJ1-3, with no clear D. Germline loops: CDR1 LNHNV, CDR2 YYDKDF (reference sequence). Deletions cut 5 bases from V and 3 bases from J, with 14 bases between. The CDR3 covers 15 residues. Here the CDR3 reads CATSHRGDGGNTIYF. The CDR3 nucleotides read TGTGCCACCAGCCATCGTGGAGACGGTGGAAACACCATATATTTT.

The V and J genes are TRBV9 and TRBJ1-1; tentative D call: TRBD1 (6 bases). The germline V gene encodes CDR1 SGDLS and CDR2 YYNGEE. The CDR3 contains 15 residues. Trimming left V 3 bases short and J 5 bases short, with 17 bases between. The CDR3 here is CASSGGGARRTEAFF. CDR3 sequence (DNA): TGTGCCAGCAGCGGTGGGGGGGCGCGGAGGACTGAAGCTTTCTTT. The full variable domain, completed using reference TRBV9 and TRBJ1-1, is DSGVTQTPKHLITATGQRVTLRCSPRSGDLSVYWYQQSLDQGLQFLIQYYNGEERAKGNILERFSAQQFPDLHSELNLSSLELGDSALYFCASSGGGARRTEAFFGQGTRLTVV.

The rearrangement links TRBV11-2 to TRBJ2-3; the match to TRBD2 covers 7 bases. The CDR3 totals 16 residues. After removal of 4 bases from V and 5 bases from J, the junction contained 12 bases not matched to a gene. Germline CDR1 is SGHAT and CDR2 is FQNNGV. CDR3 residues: CASSSAVAGVVDTQYF. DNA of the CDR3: TGTGCCAGCAGCTCCGCTGTTGCGGGGGTTGTAGATACGCAGTATTTT.

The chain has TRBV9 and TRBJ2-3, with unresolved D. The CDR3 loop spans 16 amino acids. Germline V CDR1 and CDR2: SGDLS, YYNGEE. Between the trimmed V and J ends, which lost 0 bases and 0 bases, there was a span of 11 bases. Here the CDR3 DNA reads TGTGCCAGCAGCGTAGGCGTTAGAATGAGCACAGATACGCAGTATTTT. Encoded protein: CASSVGVRMSTDTQYF.

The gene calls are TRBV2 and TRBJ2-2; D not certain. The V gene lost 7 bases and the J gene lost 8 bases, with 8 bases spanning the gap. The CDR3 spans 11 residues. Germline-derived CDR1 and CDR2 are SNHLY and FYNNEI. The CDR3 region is CASTQLGELFF. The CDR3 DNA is TGTGCCAGCACCCAGTTGGGGGAGCTGTTTTTT.

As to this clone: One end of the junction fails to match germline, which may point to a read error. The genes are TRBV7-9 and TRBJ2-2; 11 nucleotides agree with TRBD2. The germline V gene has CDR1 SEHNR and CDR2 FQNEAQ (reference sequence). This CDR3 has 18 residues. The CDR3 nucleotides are TGTGCCAGCAGCATAGCGGGAGGGCCGCGGAGGGGCACCGGGGAGCTGTTTTTT. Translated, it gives CASSIAGGPRRGTGELFF.

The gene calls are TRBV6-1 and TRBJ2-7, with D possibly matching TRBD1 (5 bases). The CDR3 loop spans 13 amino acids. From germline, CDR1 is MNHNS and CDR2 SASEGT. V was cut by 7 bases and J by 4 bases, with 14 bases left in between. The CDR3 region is CASTEGDSYEQYF. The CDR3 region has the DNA TGTGCCAGCACCGAAGGAGACAGTTACGAGCAGTACTTC.

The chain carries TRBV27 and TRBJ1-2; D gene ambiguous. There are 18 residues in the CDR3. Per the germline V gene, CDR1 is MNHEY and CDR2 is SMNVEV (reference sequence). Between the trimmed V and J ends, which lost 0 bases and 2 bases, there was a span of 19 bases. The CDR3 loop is CASSLSRWAGGENYGYTF. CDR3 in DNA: TGTGCCAGCAGTTTATCACGGTGGGCGGGCGGGGAAAACTATGGCTACACCTTC.

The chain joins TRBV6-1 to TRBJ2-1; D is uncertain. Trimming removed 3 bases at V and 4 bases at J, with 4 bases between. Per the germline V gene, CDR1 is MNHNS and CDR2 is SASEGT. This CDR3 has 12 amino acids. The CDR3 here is CASSDSYNEQFF. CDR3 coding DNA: TGTGCCAGCAGTGACTCTTACAATGAGCAGTTCTTC.

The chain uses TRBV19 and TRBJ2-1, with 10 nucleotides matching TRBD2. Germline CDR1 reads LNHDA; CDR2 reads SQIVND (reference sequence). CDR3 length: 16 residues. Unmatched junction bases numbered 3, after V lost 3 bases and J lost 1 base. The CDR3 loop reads CASSMGAGGSYNEQFF. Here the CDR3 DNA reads TGTGCCAGTAGTATGGGAGCGGGAGGGTCCTACAATGAGCAGTTCTTC.

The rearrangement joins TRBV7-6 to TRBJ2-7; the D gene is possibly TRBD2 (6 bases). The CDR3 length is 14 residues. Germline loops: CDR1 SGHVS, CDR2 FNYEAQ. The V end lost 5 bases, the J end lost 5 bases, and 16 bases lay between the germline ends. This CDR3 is CASSRGGVRDEQYF. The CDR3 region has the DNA TGTGCCAGCAGCCGGGGCGGGGTCCGGGACGAGCAGTACTTC.

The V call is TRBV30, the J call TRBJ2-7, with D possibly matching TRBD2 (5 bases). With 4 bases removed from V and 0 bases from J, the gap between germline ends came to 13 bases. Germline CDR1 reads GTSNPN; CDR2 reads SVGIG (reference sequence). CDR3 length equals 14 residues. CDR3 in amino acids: CAWTTVGASYEQYF. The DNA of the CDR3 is TGTGCCTGGACCACGGTGGGAGCCTCCTACGAGCAGTACTTC.

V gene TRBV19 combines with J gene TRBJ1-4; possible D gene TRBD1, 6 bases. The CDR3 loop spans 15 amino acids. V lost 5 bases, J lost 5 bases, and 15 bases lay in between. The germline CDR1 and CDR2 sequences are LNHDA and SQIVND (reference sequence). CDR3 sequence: CASSVGQTENEKLFF. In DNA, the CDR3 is TGTGCCAGTAGTGTTGGACAGACCGAAAATGAAAAACTGTTTTTT.

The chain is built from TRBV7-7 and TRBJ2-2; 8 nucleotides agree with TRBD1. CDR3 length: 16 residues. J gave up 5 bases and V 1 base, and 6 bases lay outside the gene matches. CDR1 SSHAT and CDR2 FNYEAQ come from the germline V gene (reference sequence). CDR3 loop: CASSLEPGGPTGELFF. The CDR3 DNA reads TGTGCCAGCAGCTTAGAGCCAGGGGGCCCGACCGGGGAGCTGTTTTTT.